One T cell receptor (beta chain) is described in this entry. This clone showed up just once. This clone's antigen is unknown. One base away there is no much larger clone; base qualities are not given. Whole blood was collected in K2EDTA tubes by collaborating institutions according to the institutions' own protocols. For TCRbeta analysis, collaborators shipped samples as frozen whole blood, isolated PBMCs, or DNA extracted from either of those sample types. The data stem from a study of blood T cell repertoires in COVID-19 (dated by TCRdb to 2020 to 2022). About the investigation overall: Samples covering the acute and convalescent phases of COVID-19 were provided by collaborators in the United States, Italy and Spain. The repertoires were made available in a free public database intended to serve as a resource for research on the immune response to SARS-CoV-2. Where available, HLA class I and class II types were taken from metadata supplied by the sample provider and were not determined by assay-based typing. The material from the prospective study consisted of cDNA or gDNA derived from T cells, B-cell-depleted T cells, or PBMCs. Subjects who had been exposed to COVID-19, were actively infected with it, or had recovered from it provided the deeply sampled blood TCRbeta repertoires that made up the dataset. Nearly every sample came with metadata listing a de-identified subject ID, COVID-19 status, age in years and sex. The samples were drawn from two sources: the first 160 participants of the ongoing ImmuneRACE study, and 1,254 subjects contributed by 6 global collaborators. Results and caveats for the whole study, not just this receptor: The quantity of clinical and demographic metadata differed by source and by participant and was supplied without curation.

TCRbeta CDR3 regions were amplified from genomic DNA using the immunoSEQ Assay, a bias-controlled multiplex PCR. As for the authors' bioinformatics: Nucleated cell counts per sample were estimated from amplification of reference gene primers within the assay. To quantify the absolute abundance of each unique TCRbeta CDR3 rearrangement, sequence reads were collapsed and filtered. For each sample, productive Simpson clonality was calculated by taking the square root of Simpson's diversity index across productive rearrangements. Held by TCRdb, this immuneACCESS table contains in-frame sequences only and omits some clones. Under half of the omission traces to an unresolved V gene where checked; the cause of the rest is unknown. V, J and clone size derive from that table, while D and trimming were established from the DNA sequence. Across this sample there are about 190,000 clones, with around 79% seen only once. Jointly, the top ten make up approximately 26% of the sample.

Trimming removed 2 bases from V and 4 bases from J; the gene matches leave 3 bases unexplained. CDR1 MDHEN and CDR2 SYDVKM are derived from the germline V gene. Including cysteine and phenylalanine, the CDR3 has 15 amino acids. The kept DNA is CDR3 alone, 45 bases in frame from the first base. Rearrangement joined TRBV28 to TRBJ2-7, and 12 bases in between align with TRBD2. The origin of this receptor is an older woman with acute or convalescent COVID-19. The sequencing sample was made of peripheral blood. Read as DNA, the sequence is TGTGCCAGCAGTTTACGACTAGCGGGAGAATACGAGCAGTACTTC. Its amino acids are CASSLRLAGEYEQYF.